This TCR beta chain is from a study of cytomegalovirus exposure and HLA in healthy donors. Study-wide points: Later examination showed HLA-associated TCR beta chains had greater clonal expansion than equally common others.

The CDR3 sequence is 17 residues long. The V gene's germline CDR1 is SGHRS and CDR2 YFSETQ. V gave up 4 bases and J gave up 0 bases, with 17 bases separating them. Donors showed nominal health when sampled, although they likely had unrecorded immune exposures. Notes on this clone: Its antigen is not known.

PCR involved 60 Vbeta and 13 Jbeta primers. Assay: immunoSEQ multiplex PCR; the TCRdb copy retains only in-frame clones and omits some. The sample yields nearly 110,000 clones, roughly 70% seen once. The gene calls are TRBV5-1 and TRBJ1-5; D is uncertain. The source is a woman in her 40s in good health and CMV-seropositive. The sequenced material came from PBMCs. The CDR3 here is CASSPSSGQFSNQPQHF. The CDR3 DNA sequence: TGCGCCAGCAGCCCCTCAAGCGGGCAGTTTAGCAATCAGCCCCAGCATTTT.